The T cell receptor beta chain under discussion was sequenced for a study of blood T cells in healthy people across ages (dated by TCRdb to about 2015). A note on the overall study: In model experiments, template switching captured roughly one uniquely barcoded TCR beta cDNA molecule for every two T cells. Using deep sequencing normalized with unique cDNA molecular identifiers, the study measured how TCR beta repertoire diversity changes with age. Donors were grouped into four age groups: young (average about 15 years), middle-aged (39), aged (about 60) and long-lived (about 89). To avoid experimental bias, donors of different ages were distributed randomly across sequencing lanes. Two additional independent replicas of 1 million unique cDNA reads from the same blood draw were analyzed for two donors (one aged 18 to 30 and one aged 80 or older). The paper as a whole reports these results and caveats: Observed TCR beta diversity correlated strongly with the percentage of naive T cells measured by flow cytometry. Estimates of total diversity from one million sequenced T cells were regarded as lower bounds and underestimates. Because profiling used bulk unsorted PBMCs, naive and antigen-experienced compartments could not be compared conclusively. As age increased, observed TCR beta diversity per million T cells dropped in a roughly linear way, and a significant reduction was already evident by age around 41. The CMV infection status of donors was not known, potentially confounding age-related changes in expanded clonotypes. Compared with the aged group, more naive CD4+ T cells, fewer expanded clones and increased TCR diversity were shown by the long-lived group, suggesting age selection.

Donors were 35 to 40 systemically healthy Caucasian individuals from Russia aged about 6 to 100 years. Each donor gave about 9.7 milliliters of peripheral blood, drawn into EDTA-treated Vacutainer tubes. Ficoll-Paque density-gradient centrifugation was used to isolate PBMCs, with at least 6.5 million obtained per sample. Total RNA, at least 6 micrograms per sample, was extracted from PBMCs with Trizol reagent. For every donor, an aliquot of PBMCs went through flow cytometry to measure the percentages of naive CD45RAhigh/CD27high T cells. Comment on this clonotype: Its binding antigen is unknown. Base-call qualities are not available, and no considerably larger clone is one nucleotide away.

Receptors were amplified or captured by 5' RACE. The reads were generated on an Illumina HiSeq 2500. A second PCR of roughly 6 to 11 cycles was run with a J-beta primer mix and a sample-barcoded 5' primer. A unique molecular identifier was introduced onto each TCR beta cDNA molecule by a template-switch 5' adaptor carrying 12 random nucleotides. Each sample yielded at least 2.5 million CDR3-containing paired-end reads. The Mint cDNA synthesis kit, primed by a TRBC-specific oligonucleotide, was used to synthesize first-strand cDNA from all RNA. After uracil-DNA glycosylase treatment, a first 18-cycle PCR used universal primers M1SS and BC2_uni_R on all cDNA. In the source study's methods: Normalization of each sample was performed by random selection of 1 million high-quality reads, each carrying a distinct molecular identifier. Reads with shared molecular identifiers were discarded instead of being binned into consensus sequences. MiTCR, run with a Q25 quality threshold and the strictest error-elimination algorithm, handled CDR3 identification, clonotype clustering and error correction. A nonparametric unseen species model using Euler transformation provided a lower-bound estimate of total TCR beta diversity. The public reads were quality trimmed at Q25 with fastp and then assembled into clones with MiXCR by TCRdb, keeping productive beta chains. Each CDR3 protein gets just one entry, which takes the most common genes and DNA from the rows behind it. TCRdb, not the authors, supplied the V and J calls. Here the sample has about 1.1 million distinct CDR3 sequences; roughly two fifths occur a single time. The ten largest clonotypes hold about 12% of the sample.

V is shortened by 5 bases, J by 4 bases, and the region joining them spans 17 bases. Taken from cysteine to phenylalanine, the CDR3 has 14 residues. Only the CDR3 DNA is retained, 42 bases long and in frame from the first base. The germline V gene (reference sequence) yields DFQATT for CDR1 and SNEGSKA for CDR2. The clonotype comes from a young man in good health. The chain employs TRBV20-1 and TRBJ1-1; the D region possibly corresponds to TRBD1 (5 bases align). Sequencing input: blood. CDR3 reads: CSAPRRGGGTEAFF. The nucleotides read TGCAGTGCTCCGCGCCGGGGGGGAGGCACTGAAGCTTTCTTT.